This passage covers 26 T cell receptor beta chains from one sample sequenced in a study of shared clonotypes between healthy human individuals. Generated by immunoSEQ multiplex PCR, the TCRdb table keeps only in-frame clones and is missing some. This table holds 330,000 or so clones, approximately 79% found once. The source material was memory CD4+ T cells sorted from blood. Subset given: CD45RA-negative fraction. The source is a man between 25 and 39 years old in good health.

This clone has just a few counts. J is TRBJ2-6 and V is TRBV5-5, with 7 bases aligning to TRBD2. The germline V gene encodes CDR1 SGHKS and CDR2 YYEKEE (reference sequence). With V trimmed by 4 bases and J by 0 bases, 4 bases remained unmatched. This CDR3 contains 16 residues. The CDR3 DNA sequence: TGTGCCAGCAGCAGCGGGATGAGCTCTGGGGCCAACGTCCTGACTTTC. Translation gives CASSSGMSSGANVLTF.

This clone has more than one count but fewer than ten. This chain joins TRBV9 and TRBJ2-1, with unresolved D. The CDR3 sequence is 13 residues long. Trimming shortened V by 0 bases and J by 8 bases, and 9 bases separated the two germline ends. Per the germline V gene, CDR1 is SGDLS and CDR2 is YYNGEE. CDR3 coding DNA: TGTGCCAGCAGCGTAGAGGTGGCCTATGAGCAGTTCTTC. It is translated as CASSVEVAYEQFF. The full variable domain, with the rest looked up from reference TRBV9 and TRBJ2-1, is DSGVTQTPKHLITATGQRVTLRCSPRSGDLSVYWYQQSLDQGLQFLIQYYNGEERAKGNILERFSAQQFPDLHSELNLSSLELGDSALYFCASSVEVAYEQFFGPGTRLTVL.

The chain couples TRBV10-1 to TRBJ2-1; 10 bases are shared with TRBD2. In germline, CDR1 is WNHNN, CDR2 SYGVQD (reference sequence). Trimming removed 5 bases from V and 8 bases from J; junction bases left unmatched: 12. This CDR3 is built from 16 residues. The CDR3 reads CASSYHQREGLDEQFF. The CDR3, as DNA: TGCGCCAGCAGTTATCACCAGCGGGAGGGCCTTGATGAGCAGTTCTTC.

The chain combines TRBV4-1 with TRBJ2-3; D ambiguous. The CDR3 extends over 13 amino acids. Germline V gives CDR1 MGHRA, CDR2 YSYEKL. Trimming pared 1 base from V and 6 bases from J, leaving 8 bases between. For the CDR3, the DNA is TGCGCCAGCAGCCAAGGTCTGTCTGATACGCAGTATTTT. It yields the protein CASSQGLSDTQYF.

The J gene is TRBJ2-3, the V gene TRBV5-1; 7 bases align to TRBD2. Germline V lookup: CDR1 SGHRS, CDR2 YFSETQ. V trimming: 9 bases; J trimming: 3 bases; junction bases outside the gene matches: 10. This CDR3 region has 14 residues. CDR3 nucleotides: TGCGCCACACGCCGCGGCGGGAGTACAGATACGCAGTATTTT. Translating gives CATRRGGSTDTQYF.

The V gene is TRBV5-1, the J gene TRBJ2-3, with 11 bases that match TRBD2. Germline assignment: CDR1 SGHRS and CDR2 YFSETQ. This CDR3 is 14 amino acids long. V dropped 5 bases and J dropped 1; count of bases not matched to a gene: 0. The CDR3, as DNA: TGCGCCAGCAGACTAGCGGGAGGCACAGATACGCAGTATTTT. It is translated as CASRLAGGTDTQYF.

A word on this clone: This sample includes further DNA sequences coding for the same CDR3. The rearrangement joins TRBV5-8 to TRBJ2-3; D is unclear. Germline CDR1 is SGHTS and CDR2 is YDEGEE. Trimming cost V 0 bases and J 3 bases, with 2 bases left between them. This CDR3 is 12 amino acids long. Here the CDR3 reads CASSLATDTQYF. CDR3 sequence (DNA): TGTGCCAGCAGCTTGGCTACAGATACGCAGTATTTT. The entire variable domain, with the rest obtained from reference TRBV5-8 and TRBJ2-3, is as follows: EAGVTQSPTHLIKTRGQQATLRCSPISGHTSVYWYQQALGLGLQFLLWYDEGEERNRGNFPPRFSGRQFPNYSSELNVNALELEDSALYLCASSLATDTQYFGPGTRLTVL.

The count of this clone is one. The chain uses TRBV28 and TRBJ1-1; possibly TRBD1 for D (5 bases). V lost 2 bases to trimming and J lost 3 bases, with 16 bases between them. The CDR3 covers 16 residues. Per the germline V gene, CDR1 is MDHEN and CDR2 is SYDVKM. The DNA of the CDR3 is TGTGCCAGCAGTTTAAAGATCGGGGCCGGATACACTGAAGCTTTCTTT. Translation: CASSLKIGAGYTEAFF.

The chain joins TRBV5-1 to TRBJ1-1; D not resolved. This CDR3 region has 13 residues. V shed 1 base and J shed 4 bases, with 8 bases lying between them. The germline V gene encodes CDR1 SGHRS and CDR2 YFSETQ. DNA of the CDR3: TGCGCCAGCAGCTTGCTGGGAGGCACTGAAGCTTTCTTT. The encoded protein is CASSLLGGTEAFF.

The chain uses TRBV10-3 and TRBJ2-7; the match to TRBD2 covers 13 bases. CDR1 ENHRY and CDR2 SYGVKD come from the germline V gene. The CDR3 runs 11 residues. V was pared by 11 bases and J by 7 bases, with 2 bases of the junction left unmatched. The CDR3 region has the DNA TGTGCCTCGGGACTAGCGGGGGAGCAGTACTTC. Protein product: CASGLAGEQYF.

About this clone: This sample includes further DNA sequences coding for the same CDR3. The chain's CDR3 is CASSFREYEQYF. The CDR3 DNA reads TGTGCCAGCAGTTTTAGGGAGTACGAGCAGTACTTC. V usage is TRBV28 and J usage is TRBJ2-7; D might be TRBD2 (5 bases). CDR3 length equals 12 residues. In germline, CDR1 is MDHEN, CDR2 SYDVKM. V dropped 3 bases and J dropped 4 bases, with 7 bases sitting between them.

This clone was counted ten times or more. The chain employs TRBV5-6 and TRBJ2-5, with 9 bases fitting TRBD1. Germline lookup yields CDR1 SGHDT and CDR2 YYEEEE. The CDR3 extends over 14 amino acids. Trimming took 4 bases from V and 4 from J; bases not matched to a gene: 5. The CDR3 here is CASSTGQGGETQYF. CDR3 bases: TGTGCCAGCAGCACGGGACAGGGAGGAGAGACCCAGTACTTC.

This clone was found many times. The V and J genes are TRBV7-2 and TRBJ1-2, with D maybe TRBD1 (5 bases). Deletions cut 4 bases from V and 5 bases from J, with 17 bases between. Germline V gene data show CDR1 as SGHTA and CDR2 as FQGNSA. The CDR3 has 15 residues. The CDR3 region has the DNA TGTGCCAGCAGCTACCTTGGGGCGGGGGAATATGGCTACACCTTC. This translates into CASSYLGAGEYGYTF.

The chain uses TRBV4-1 and TRBJ2-7; 14 bases are shared with TRBD2. V gave up 0 bases and J gave up 2 bases; unmatched junction bases: 6. The germline V gene has CDR1 MGHRA and CDR2 YSYEKL. The CDR3 consists of 18 residues. DNA for the CDR3: TGCGCCAGCAGCCAAGATTCGGGACTAGCGGGGGAAACCTACGAGCAGTACTTC. Protein: CASSQDSGLAGETYEQYF.

This rearrangement joins TRBV20-1 to TRBJ2-7, with a tentative D call TRBD2 (5 bases). Germline V gene data show CDR1 as DFQATT and CDR2 as SNEGSKA (reference sequence). V lost 3 bases, J lost 6 bases, and 9 bases lay in between. CDR3 length: 11 residues. The CDR3 bases are TGCAGTGCTAGGGGAGTACGCGAGCAGTACTTC. It encodes CSARGVREQYF.

This clone was seen a few times. The genes are TRBV6-6 and TRBJ2-7; D is possibly TRBD2 (5 bases). CDR1 MNHNY and CDR2 SVGAGI come from the germline V gene (reference sequence). V was pared by 0 bases and J by 2 bases, with 11 bases between. This CDR3 has 15 residues. The CDR3 region has the DNA TGTGCCAGCAGTTACTCTCGGACGGGAACCTACGAGCAGTACTTC. It translates to CASSYSRTGTYEQYF.

This clone was detected only once. V and J are TRBV2 and TRBJ2-3; D is unresolved. CDR1 is SNHLY and CDR2 is FYNNEI in the germline V gene. The V gene lost 4 bases and the J gene lost 3 bases, with 11 bases spanning the gap. The CDR3 covers 14 residues. CDR3 DNA: TGTGCCAGCAGTGTGTCACAGACAACAGATACGCAGTATTTT. This sequence encodes CASSVSQTTDTQYF.

This clone was seen more than once but under ten times. This chain joins TRBV6-6 and TRBJ2-2; D is ambiguous. CDR1 and CDR2 (germline): MNHNY, SVGAGI (reference sequence). V lost 2 bases to trimming and J lost 6 bases, with 16 bases between them. This CDR3 contains 16 residues. In nucleotides, the CDR3 is TGTGCCAGCAGTTACGGATTCCGACGGGTTTCCGGGGAGCTGTTTTTT. Amino acid sequence: CASSYGFRRVSGELFF.

The chain uses TRBV15 and TRBJ2-7; TRBD2 aligns across 7 bases. Germline-derived CDR1 and CDR2 are LNHNV and YYDKDF (reference sequence). This CDR3 contains 16 residues. V shed 0 bases and J 0 bases; nucleotides not matched to a gene: 5. In nucleotides, the CDR3 is TGTGCCACCAGCAGAGATGGTAGCGGGTCCTCCTACGAGCAGTACTTC. Translating gives CATSRDGSGSSYEQYF.

This rearrangement joins TRBV11-2 to TRBJ2-7; 13 bases align to TRBD2. Germline CDR1 reads SGHAT; CDR2 reads FQNNGV. J gave up 5 bases and V 6 bases, and 10 bases lay outside the gene matches. This CDR3 region has 16 residues. The CDR3 spells CASRPYSGTSGNEQYF. For the CDR3, the DNA is TGTGCCAGCAGACCCTATTCCGGGACTAGCGGGAACGAGCAGTACTTC. Complete variable domain (other parts from reference TRBV11-2 and TRBJ2-7): EAGVAQSPRYKIIEKRQSVAFWCNPISGHATLYWYQQILGQGPKLLIQFQNNGVVDDSQLPKDRFSAERLKGVDSTLKIQPAKLEDSAVYLCASRPYSGTSGNEQYFGPGTRLTVT.

The chain combines TRBV18 with TRBJ1-1; D may be TRBD1 (6 bases). V was shortened by 0 bases and J by 0 bases, with 14 bases between the two germline ends. Germline CDR1 and CDR2: KGHSH and LQKENI. The CDR3 is 17 residues long. The CDR3 loop reads CASSPPGRGGMNTEAFF. The CDR3 coding sequence is TGTGCCAGCTCACCACCGGGAAGGGGGGGGATGAACACTGAAGCTTTCTTT.

The chain couples TRBV4-3 to TRBJ2-1; D gene unclear. V was clipped by 0 bases and J by 14 bases, with 14 bases between them. CDR1 and CDR2 from the germline V gene are LGHNA and YSLEER. The CDR3 loop spans 13 amino acids. The CDR3 sequence is CASSQEPRTLKFF. The CDR3 DNA sequence: TGCGCCAGCAGCCAAGAACCTAGGACCCTTAAGTTCTTC.

This rearrangement joins TRBV19 to TRBJ2-1, with 7 bases identical to TRBD1. The V and J ends lost 6 bases and 4 bases, in that order; junction bases with no gene match: 9. Germline V lookup: CDR1 LNHDA, CDR2 SQIVND (reference sequence). The CDR3 is made up of 15 amino acids. The CDR3 coding sequence is TGTGCCAGTAGCCTGTGGGACAGCACTTACAATGAGCAGTTCTTC. This gives the protein CASSLWDSTYNEQFF.

About this clone: This CDR3 is also generated by other DNA sequences in the sample. The chain uses TRBV6-4 and TRBJ1-1; D is undetermined. V shed 4 bases and J shed 0 bases, with 6 bases lying between them. Germline CDR1 MRHNA, CDR2 SNTAGT. The CDR3 length is 13 residues. In nucleotides, the CDR3 is TGTGCCAGCAGTGTTTCCGTGAACACTGAAGCTTTCTTT. This codes for CASSVSVNTEAFF.

Note on this clone: Different DNA sequences within this sample yield the same CDR3. The CDR3 reads CASSLAGTDTQYF. In nucleotides, the CDR3 is TGTGCCAGCAGTTTAGCAGGCACAGATACGCAGTATTTT. The chain carries TRBV2 and TRBJ2-3; D is ambiguous. Germline CDR1 reads SNHLY; CDR2 reads FYNNEI. V was trimmed by 5 bases and J by 1 base, leaving 7 bases between them. The CDR3 runs 13 residues. The complete variable domain, with remaining parts taken from reference TRBV2 and TRBJ2-3, reads EPEVTQTPSHQVTQMGQEVILRCVPISNHLYFYWYRQILGQKVEFLVSFYNNEISEKSEIFDDQFSVERPDGSNFTLKIRSTKLEDSAMYFCASSLAGTDTQYFGPGTRLTVL.

This clone was observed a handful of times. The chain carries TRBV18 and TRBJ2-3; TRBD2 agrees at 9 bases. CDR1 and CDR2 from the germline V gene are KGHSH and LQKENI. V trimming: 3 bases; J trimming: 0 bases; junction bases outside the gene matches: 10. The length of the CDR3 is 18 residues. The CDR3 is CASSPQTSGYPSTDTQYF. CDR3 DNA sequence: TGTGCCAGCTCACCTCAGACTAGCGGATATCCTAGCACAGATACGCAGTATTTT.